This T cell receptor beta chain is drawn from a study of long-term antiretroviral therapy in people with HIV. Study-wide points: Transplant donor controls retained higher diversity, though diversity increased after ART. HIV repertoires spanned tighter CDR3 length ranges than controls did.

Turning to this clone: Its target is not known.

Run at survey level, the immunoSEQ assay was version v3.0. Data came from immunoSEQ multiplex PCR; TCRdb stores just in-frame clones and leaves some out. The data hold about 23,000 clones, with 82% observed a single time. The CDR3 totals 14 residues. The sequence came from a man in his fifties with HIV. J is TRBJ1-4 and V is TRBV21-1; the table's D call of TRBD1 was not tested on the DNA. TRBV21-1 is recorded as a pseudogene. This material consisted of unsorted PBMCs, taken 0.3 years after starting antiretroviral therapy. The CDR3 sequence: CASSKAGGGEKLFF. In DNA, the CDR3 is TGTGCCAGCAGCAAAGCAGGGGGTGGTGAAAAACTGTTTTTT.